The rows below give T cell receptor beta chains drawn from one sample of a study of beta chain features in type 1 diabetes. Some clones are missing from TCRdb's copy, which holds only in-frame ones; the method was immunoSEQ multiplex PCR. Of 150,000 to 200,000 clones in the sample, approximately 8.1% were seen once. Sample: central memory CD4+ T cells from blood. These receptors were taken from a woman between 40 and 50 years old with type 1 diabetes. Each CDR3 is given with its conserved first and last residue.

CDR3aa: CASSRLTLNYGYTF; v_gene: TRBV7-9; j_gene: TRBJ1-2
CDR3aa: CASSAPGQGLHF; v_gene: TRBV6-6; j_gene: TRBJ1-6
CDR3aa: CASSATGQGAQGYTF; v_gene: TRBV5-1; j_gene: TRBJ1-2
CDR3aa: CASSRDRGNYGYTF; v_gene: TRBV7-3; j_gene: TRBJ1-2
CDR3aa: CASSQDGWSSYNEQFF; v_gene: TRBV14; j_gene: TRBJ2-1
CDR3aa: CASSVQGRAQAGEKLFF; v_gene: TRBV9; j_gene: TRBJ1-4
CDR3aa: CASSLPGGGQFF; v_gene: TRBV14; j_gene: TRBJ2-1
CDR3aa: CASSRYVGTGEAFF; v_gene: TRBV28; j_gene: TRBJ1-1
CDR3aa: CASSKVAGGGNEQFF; v_gene: TRBV19; j_gene: TRBJ2-1
CDR3aa: CASSYLTGDGTQYF; v_gene: TRBV2; j_gene: TRBJ2-5
CDR3aa: CASNRDRGPYEQYF; v_gene: TRBV2; j_gene: TRBJ2-7
CDR3aa: CASSYRLAGYNEQFF; v_gene: TRBV5-6; j_gene: TRBJ2-1
CDR3aa: CASSQRASVEQFF; v_gene: TRBV11-2; j_gene: TRBJ2-1
CDR3aa: CASSLAREGTQYF; v_gene: TRBV7-9; j_gene: TRBJ2-5
CDR3aa: CAISESTGGLDYEQYF; v_gene: TRBV10-3; j_gene: TRBJ2-7